This TCR beta chain originates from a study of T cells after posttransplantation cyclophosphamide. The V gene end was trimmed by 4 bases and the J gene end by 3 bases; junction bases not matched to a gene: 13. From germline, CDR1 is SGHRS and CDR2 YFSETQ. This CDR3 is 17 amino acids long. Clones were sequenced by immunoSEQ multiplex PCR, and TCRdb holds only the in-frame ones, with some missing. The sample carries under 6,500 clones, 94% recorded once. The sequencing input was CD4+ T cells sorted from bone marrow. This chain uses TRBV5-1 with TRBJ1-3, with TRBD1 matching 7 bases. The origin of this receptor is a woman aged 55-69 years in good health, CMV-negative, and a related stem cell transplant donor. CDR3 DNA sequence: TGCGCCAGCAGCCGAACAGGGGCCACCTCCTATGGAAACACCATATATTTT. Encoded protein: CASSRTGATSYGNTIYF.